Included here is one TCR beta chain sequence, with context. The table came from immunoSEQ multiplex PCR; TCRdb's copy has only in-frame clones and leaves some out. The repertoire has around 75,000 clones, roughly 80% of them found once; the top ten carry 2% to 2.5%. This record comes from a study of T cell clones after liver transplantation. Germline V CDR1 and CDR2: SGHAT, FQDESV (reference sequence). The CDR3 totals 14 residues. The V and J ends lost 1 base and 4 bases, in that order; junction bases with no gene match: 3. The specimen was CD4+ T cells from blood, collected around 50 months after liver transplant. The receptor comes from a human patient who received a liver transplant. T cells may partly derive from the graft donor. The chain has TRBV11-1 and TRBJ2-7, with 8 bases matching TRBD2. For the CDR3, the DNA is TGTGCCAGCAGCTTAGGCGGGGGGAATTACGAGCAGTACTTC. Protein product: CASSLGGGNYEQYF.